This is a list of T cell receptor beta chains from one sample in a study of T cell clonotyping in hematopoietic cell transplantation. Repertoires were generated with immunoSEQ multiplex PCR, while TCRdb's copy carries only in-frame clones and drops some. Altogether about 45,000 clones are present, about four fifths being singletons, with the ten largest covering around 5.3%. The sequencing here drew on peripheral blood mononuclear cells, taken before stem cell transplant. The receptors originated from a man in his 60s with myelodysplastic syndrome. Some clones in this sample may be carry-over from other donors' samples. Both conserved end residues are part of each CDR3. The D gene is left open where the match is weak. Where a row states a size, it is once, few, many or the class of an expanded clone; other rows omit it.

j_call d_call v_call cdr3_length clone_size cdr3_aa cdr3_nt
TRBJ1-1 - TRBV7-3 13 - CASSLLGNTEAFF TGTGCCAGCAGCTTATTGGGGAACACTGAAGCTTTCTTT
TRBJ2-7 - TRBV5-6 11 - CASSAAIEQYF TGTGCCAGCAGCGCGGCTATAGAGCAGTACTTC
TRBJ2-3 - TRBV6-4 13 - CASSERFTDTQYF TGTGCCAGCAGTGAGAGGTTCACAGATACGCAGTATTTT
TRBJ1-6 TRBD1 TRBV29-1 14 - CNPCRVRGNSPLHF TGCAATCCCTGTCGGGTCAGGGGGAATTCACCCCTCCACTTT
TRBJ1-1 - TRBV19 15 - CASSFFPVRAGEAFF TGTGCCAGTAGTTTTTTTCCTGTCAGGGCAGGAGAAGCTTTCTTT
TRBJ1-4 - TRBV28 13 once CASGLGVREKLFF TGTGCCAGCGGATTGGGGGTACGAGAAAAACTGTTTTTT
TRBJ1-1 - TRBV30 13 - CAWSTYLNTEAFF TGTGCCTGGAGTACCTACCTGAACACTGAAGCTTTCTTT
TRBJ1-6 - TRBV28 16 - CASSSSSGAYNSPLHF TGTGCCAGCAGTTCATCTTCCGGGGCGTATAATTCACCCCTCCACTTT
TRBJ2-1 - TRBV6-1 14 - CASSEAAGGGEQFF TGTGCCAGCAGTGAAGCGGCAGGGGGGGGTGAGCAGTTCTTC
TRBJ2-1 TRBD2 TRBV15 16 once CATSSSSGGSYNEQFF TGTGCCACCAGCAGCTCTAGCGGGGGCTCCTACAATGAGCAGTTCTTC
TRBJ2-3 - TRBV6-4 14 - CASSDSGGTDTQYF TGTGCCAGCAGTGACTCAGGGGGCACAGATACGCAGTATTTT
TRBJ1-2 - TRBV5-1 12 - CASSFEDYGYTF TGCGCCAGCAGCTTTGAGGACTATGGCTACACCTTC
TRBJ1-3 - TRBV6-6 13 - CASVRGSGNTIYF TGTGCCAGCGTGAGGGGGTCTGGAAACACCATATATTTT
TRBJ2-3 TRBD1 TRBV19 14 once CASKGTGDTDTQYF TGTGCCAGTAAGGGGACAGGGGACACAGATACGCAGTATTTT
TRBJ2-7 - TRBV6-5 16 once CASSLRSGHSSYEQYF TGTGCCAGCAGTTTGCGTTCTGGACATTCCTCCTACGAGCAGTACTTC
TRBJ2-3 - TRBV15 15 once CATSRVGGRVDTQYF TGTGCCACCAGCAGAGTCGGGGGGCGCGTAGATACGCAGTATTTT
TRBJ1-1 - TRBV6-5 13 - CASSYGGNTEAFF TGTGCCAGCAGTTACGGGGGGAACACTGAAGCTTTCTTT
TRBJ1-3 - TRBV19 15 - CASSIIKGSGNTIYF TGTGCCAGTAGTATTATTAAGGGCTCTGGAAACACCATATATTTT
TRBJ1-2 - TRBV19 16 - CASSIGAGPSNYGYTF TGTGCCAGTAGTATTGGGGCCGGACCTTCTAACTATGGCTACACCTTC
TRBJ1-5 - TRBV9 14 - CASSVDSNNQPQHF TGTGCCAGCAGCGTAGACAGCAACAATCAGCCCCAGCATTTT
TRBJ2-5 - TRBV5-6 14 - CASSLSAGQKTQYF TGTGCCAGCAGCTTGTCGGCAGGGCAGAAGACCCAGTACTTC
TRBJ2-1 - TRBV4-3 16 once CASSQDSRRDYNEQFF TGCGCCAGCAGCCAAGATAGCAGGCGGGATTACAATGAGCAGTTCTTC
TRBJ1-4 - TRBV30 15 - CAWSEPRVRVEKLFF TGTGCCTGGAGCGAACCCAGGGTTCGGGTCGAAAAACTGTTTTTT
TRBJ2-7 TRBD2 TRBV9 18 - CASSATPKLAGETYEQYF TGTGCCAGCAGCGCGACCCCTAAACTAGCGGGGGAAACCTACGAGCAGTACTTC
TRBJ2-5 TRBD1 TRBV18 16 - CASSLQTGGALPSPYF TGTGCCAGCTCACTCCAGACAGGGGGCGCGTTACCCTCCCCCTACTTC
TRBJ2-1 - TRBV9 15 medium-sized CASSVHGGIYNEQFF TGTGCCAGCAGCGTTCACGGGGGTATATACAATGAGCAGTTCTTC
TRBJ2-7 TRBD1 TRBV2 14 - CASNLDREIYEQYF TGTGCCAGCAACTTGGACAGGGAAATTTACGAGCAGTACTTC
TRBJ2-5 TRBD2 TRBV4-3 18 - CASSQNLAGSTYQETQYF TGCGCCAGCAGCCAGAACCTAGCGGGCTCTACCTACCAAGAGACCCAGTACTTC
TRBJ1-5 - TRBV7-8 14 few CASSWSGLDQPQHF TGTGCCAGCAGCTGGTCGGGGTTGGATCAGCCCCAGCATTTT
TRBJ1-1 - TRBV4-3 14 - CASSPQAGDTEAFF TGCGCCAGCAGCCCTCAGGCGGGGGACACTGAAGCTTTCTTT
TRBJ1-1 - TRBV28 14 - CASSPSPRRGEAFF TGTGCCAGCAGCCCCTCCCCTCGGAGAGGTGAAGCTTTCTTT
TRBJ1-5 - TRBV23-1 18 - CASSQSEGGPYSNQPQHF TGCGCCAGCAGTCAATCGGAGGGAGGACCTTATAGCAATCAGCCCCAGCATTTT
TRBJ1-1 - TRBV13 13 - CASSLQRYTEAFF TGTGCCAGCAGCTTACAGAGGTACACTGAAGCTTTCTTT
TRBJ1-1 TRBD1 TRBV25-1 14 once CASSIGTENTEAFF TGTGCCAGCAGTATCGGGACAGAGAACACTGAAGCTTTCTTT
TRBJ2-7 TRBD1 TRBV4-1 19 - CASSQDSTFGQASSYEQYF TGCGCCAGCAGCCAAGATTCCACATTCGGACAGGCGAGCTCCTACGAGCAGTACTTC
TRBJ2-5 - TRBV9 13 - CASSVGVVETQYF TGTGCCAGCAGCGTAGGGGTGGTGGAGACCCAGTACTTC
TRBJ2-5 - TRBV25-1 17 - CASSELGGGGAGETQYF TGTGCCAGCAGTGAATTGGGGGGTGGGGGCGCAGGAGAGACCCAGTACTTC
TRBJ1-2 - TRBV9 15 - CASSVAGTSPYGYTF TGTGCCAGCAGCGTAGCAGGGACCTCTCCGTATGGCTACACCTTC
TRBJ2-5 TRBD2 TRBV11-2 17 - CASSLAALAGSQETQYF TGTGCCAGCAGCTTAGCGGCACTAGCGGGGAGTCAAGAGACCCAGTACTTC
TRBJ1-1 TRBD1 TRBV30 13 - CAWSDRVGTEAFF TGTGCCTGGAGCGACAGGGTAGGCACTGAAGCTTTCTTT
TRBJ1-6 TRBD1 TRBV27 16 - CASSSPTGGAQSPLHF TGTGCCAGCAGTTCCCCAACAGGGGGCGCGCAATCACCCCTCCACTTT
TRBJ2-7 TRBD1 TRBV7-9 15 - CASSLWGTGTNEQYF TGTGCCAGCAGCCTATGGGGGACAGGGACGAACGAGCAGTACTTC
TRBJ2-5 - TRBV5-1 11 - CASSLGGTQYF TGCGCCAGCAGCTTGGGGGGGACCCAGTACTTC
TRBJ2-2 TRBD1 TRBV6-5 16 - CASSYSITGGTGELFF TGTGCCAGCAGTTACTCGATCACAGGGGGAACCGGGGAGCTGTTTTTT
TRBJ1-1 - TRBV5-4 13 - CASSYTGNTEAFF TGTGCCAGCAGCTACACAGGGAACACTGAAGCTTTCTTT
TRBJ1-5 - TRBV6-5 13 - CASSRGVNQPQHF TGTGCCAGCTCCAGGGGAGTCAATCAGCCCCAGCATTTT
TRBJ1-5 - TRBV25-1 13 few CASSDRVNQPQHF TGTGCCAGCAGTGACAGGGTCAATCAGCCCCAGCATTTT
TRBJ2-1 TRBD1 TRBV2 13 once CASRVDRGNEQFF TGTGCCAGCAGGGTGGACAGGGGGAATGAGCAGTTCTTC